The 9 T cell receptor beta chains presented below share a single source sample, sequenced in a study of shared clonotypes between healthy human individuals. TCRdb keeps only in-frame clones here, not all; method: immunoSEQ multiplex PCR. The table has over a million clones, approximately 80% seen once. Material: memory CD4+ T cells from PBMCs. Subset indicated: CD45RA-negative fraction. The receptors come from a man younger than 35 in good health. Some clones in this sample may be carry-over from other donors' samples.

This chain links TRBV28 with TRBJ1-3; 9 nucleotides match TRBD1. CDR1 is MDHEN, CDR2 SYDVKM, per germline. The CDR3 contains 19 residues. Trimming took 4 bases from V and 5 from J; bases not matched to a gene: 18. The CDR3 loop is CASSSPSSRWDRERNTIYF. CDR3 nucleotide sequence: TGTGCCAGCAGTTCCCCCTCTTCCCGTTGGGACAGGGAGCGAAACACCATATATTTT.

The rearrangement uses TRBV7-8 and TRBJ1-4; D not resolved. V dropped 4 bases and J dropped 7 bases, with 10 bases sitting between them. The CDR3 length is 13 residues. In germline, CDR1 is SGHVS, CDR2 FQNEAQ. CDR3 residues: CASSYRTGEKLFF. The CDR3 DNA reads as TGTGCCAGCAGCTACCGGACTGGTGAAAAACTGTTTTTT.

The V gene is TRBV18, the J gene TRBJ2-7, with a possible D match to TRBD1 (5 bases). CDR3 size: 13 residues. Germline lookup yields CDR1 KGHSH and CDR2 LQKENI. The V end lost 0 bases, the J end lost 6 bases, and 9 bases lay between the germline ends. The CDR3 DNA sequence: TGTGCCAGCTCACCACCGGCAGGGCCCGAGCAGTACTTC. This encodes CASSPPAGPEQYF.

CDR3 DNA: TGTGCCACCCTGGGTCGGGACAGGGGGACCTACGAGCAGTACTTC. As protein: CATLGRDRGTYEQYF. V is TRBV6-5 and J is TRBJ2-7; TRBD1 matches at 11 bases. This CDR3 has 15 amino acids. The junction had 10 bases not matched to a gene; V was cut back by 10 bases and J by 2 bases. Looked up from germline, CDR1 is MNHEY and CDR2 is SVGAGI.

This sequence joins TRBV7-2 and TRBJ1-1; no reliable D call. The CDR3 consists of 14 residues. Per germline, CDR1 SGHTA and CDR2 FQGNSA. The germline V and J ends were trimmed by 1 base and 5 bases, with 11 bases remaining between them. The CDR3 DNA reads as TGTGCCAGCAGCTTAGGGGAGCTGGGAACTGAAGCTTTCTTT. Its translation: CASSLGELGTEAFF.

The chain couples TRBV10-3 to TRBJ1-1; TRBD1 is a possible D gene (5 bases). There are 13 residues in the CDR3. Germline values: CDR1 ENHRY, CDR2 SYGVKD. V was shortened by 10 bases and J by 3 bases, with 15 bases between the two germline ends. CDR3 nucleotides: TGTGCCACCAGACCTCGGGGGGACACTGAAGCTTTCTTT. As protein: CATRPRGDTEAFF.

This clone occurred a few times. This same CDR3 is encoded by further DNA sequences in the sample. The chain uses TRBV7-3 and TRBJ1-1; D unclear. Germline CDR1 is SGHTA and CDR2 is FQGTGA. The length of the CDR3 is 13 residues. With 1 base removed from V and 1 base from J, the gap between germline ends came to 4 bases. The CDR3 DNA reads TGTGCCAGCAGCTTAAACCGGAACACTGAAGCTTTCTTT. Protein sequence: CASSLNRNTEAFF.

V and J are TRBV4-1 and TRBJ2-2, with a tentative D call TRBD1 (6 bases). The CDR3 spans 19 residues. CDR1 and CDR2 from the germline V gene are MGHRA and YSYEKL. The V and J ends lost 0 bases and 8 bases respectively, with 25 bases between them. The CDR3 bases are TGCGCCAGCAGCCAAGACCGGCCCCTTTTTACAGGGCGAGGAGGGGAGCTGTTTTTT. This translates into CASSQDRPLFTGRGGELFF.

This clone was seen a single time. The rearrangement uses TRBV30 and TRBJ1-2; no reliable D call. The germline V gene encodes CDR1 GTSNPN and CDR2 SVGIG (reference sequence). V lost 0 bases and J lost 9, with 8 bases in between. The CDR3 has 11 residues. The CDR3 DNA reads TGTGCCTGGAGTGTAGGCGGGAGCTACACCTTC. It codes for CAWSVGGSYTF.